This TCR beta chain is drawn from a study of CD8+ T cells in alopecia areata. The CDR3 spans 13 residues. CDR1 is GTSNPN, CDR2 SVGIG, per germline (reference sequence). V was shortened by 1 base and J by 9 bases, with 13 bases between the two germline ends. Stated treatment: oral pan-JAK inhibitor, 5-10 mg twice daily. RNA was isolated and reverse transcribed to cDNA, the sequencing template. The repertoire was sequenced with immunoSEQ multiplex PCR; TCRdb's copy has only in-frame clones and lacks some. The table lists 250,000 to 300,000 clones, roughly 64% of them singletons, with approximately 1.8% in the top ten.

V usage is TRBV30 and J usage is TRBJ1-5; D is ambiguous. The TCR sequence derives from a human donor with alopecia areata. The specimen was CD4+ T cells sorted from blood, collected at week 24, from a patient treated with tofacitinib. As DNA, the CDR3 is TGTGCCTGGAGTGGTGTCCAAAATGGGCCCCAGCATTTT. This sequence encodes CAWSGVQNGPQHF.